Given below is one T cell receptor (beta chain) in context. The antigen is unknown. This entry comes from a study of Ad26.COV2.S vaccination and SARS-CoV-2 variants. Study conclusions and caveats: Vaccine recipients showed a spike-specific TCR breadth that was higher than in placebo recipients.

Trimming stripped 0 bases from V and 2 bases from J, with 4 bases between. The CDR3 has 13 residues. Germline V CDR1 and CDR2: SGHTA, FQGNSA. Produced via immunoSEQ multiplex PCR; TCRdb's table is partial and in-frame only. The sample includes fewer than 100,000 clones, around 82% of them seen just once. The V call is TRBV7-2, the J call TRBJ1-2; D is unresolved. The receptor was isolated from a human donor who had recovered from COVID-19. The sample in question was peripheral blood, obtained after recovery from COVID-19. The CDR3: CASSLAQNYGYTF. For the CDR3, the DNA is TGTGCCAGCAGCTTAGCCCAGAACTATGGCTACACCTTC.